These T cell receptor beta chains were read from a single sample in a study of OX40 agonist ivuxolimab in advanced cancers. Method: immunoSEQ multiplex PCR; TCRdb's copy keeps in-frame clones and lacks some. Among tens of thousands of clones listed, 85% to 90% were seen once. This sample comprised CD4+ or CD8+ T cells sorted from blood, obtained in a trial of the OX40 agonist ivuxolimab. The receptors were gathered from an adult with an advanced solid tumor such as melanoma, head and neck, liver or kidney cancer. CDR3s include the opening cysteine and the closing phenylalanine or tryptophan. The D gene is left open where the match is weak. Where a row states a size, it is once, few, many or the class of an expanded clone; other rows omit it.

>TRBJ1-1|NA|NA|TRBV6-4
CASSENTNTEAFF
TGTGCCAGCAGTGAAAACACAAACACTGAAGCTTTCTTT
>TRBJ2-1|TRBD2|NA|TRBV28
CASSLFRTSGSYSEQFF
TGTGCCAGCAGTTTATTTAGGACTAGCGGGAGTTATAGTGAGCAGTTCTTC
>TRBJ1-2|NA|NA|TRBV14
CASSQDKSYGYTF
TGTGCCAGCAGCCAAGACAAAAGTTATGGCTACACCTTC
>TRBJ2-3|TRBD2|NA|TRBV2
CASRAGAVSTDTQYF
TGTGCCAGCAGAGCGGGGGCCGTTAGCACAGATACGCAGTATTTT
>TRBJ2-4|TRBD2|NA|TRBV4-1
CASSQGLGLAGDGNIQYF
TGCGCCAGCAGCCAAGGGCTAGGACTAGCGGGAGATGGAAACATTCAGTACTTC
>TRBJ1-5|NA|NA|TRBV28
CASSSPQGGDQPQHF
TGTGCCAGCAGTTCCCCACAGGGTGGGGATCAGCCCCAGCATTTT
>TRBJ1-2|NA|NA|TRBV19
CASSISGETIYGYTF
TGTGCCAGTAGTATCTCGGGGGAAACCATTTATGGCTACACCTTC
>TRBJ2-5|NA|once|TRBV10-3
CATKDGQETQYF
TGTGCCACCAAGGACGGTCAAGAGACCCAGTACTTC
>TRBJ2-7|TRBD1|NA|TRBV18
CASSPGQGVAHEQYF
TGTGCCAGCTCACCCGGACAGGGGGTGGCCCACGAGCAGTACTTC
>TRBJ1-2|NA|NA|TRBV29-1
CSSASGLNYGYTF
TGCAGCTCGGCCTCGGGCCTTAACTATGGCTACACCTTC
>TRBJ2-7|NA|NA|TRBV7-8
CASSLEGHASYEQYF
TGTGCCAGCAGCTTAGAGGGACATGCCTCCTACGAGCAGTACTTC
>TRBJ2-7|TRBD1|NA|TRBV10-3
CAISEPTGPSYEQYF
TGTGCCATCAGTGAGCCGACAGGGCCCTCCTACGAGCAGTACTTC
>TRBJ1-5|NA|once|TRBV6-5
CASSYPVGGQPQHF
TGTGCCAGCAGTTACCCGGTAGGAGGGCAGCCCCAGCATTTT
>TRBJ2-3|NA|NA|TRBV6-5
CASSAQYF
TGTGCCAGCTCGGCGCAGTATTTT
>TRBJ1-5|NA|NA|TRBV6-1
CASSEYWGNQPQHF
TGTGCCAGCAGTGAATATTGGGGCAATCAGCCCCAGCATTTT
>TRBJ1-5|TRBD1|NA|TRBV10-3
CAIGQAEGQGGRGNQPQHF
TGTGCCATCGGGCAAGCTGAGGGACAGGGAGGTCGAGGCAATCAGCCCCAGCATTTT
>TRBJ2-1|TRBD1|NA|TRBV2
CASKPRGGKNEQFF
TGTGCCAGCAAACCCAGAGGGGGCAAAAATGAGCAGTTCTTC
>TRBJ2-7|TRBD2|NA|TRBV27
CASRRPRTSGIEQYF
TGTGCCAGCAGGCGGCCGAGGACTAGCGGCATCGAGCAGTACTTC
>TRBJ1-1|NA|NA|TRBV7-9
CASSTSGTSTEAFF
TGTGCCAGCAGTACGTCCGGGACTTCGACTGAAGCTTTCTTT
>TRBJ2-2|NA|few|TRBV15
CATSRDRGAGELFF
TGTGCCACCAGCAGAGATAGGGGGGCCGGGGAGCTGTTTTTT
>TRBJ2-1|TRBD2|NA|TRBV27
CASSLSGLAGGNNEQFF
TGTGCCAGCAGTTTATCGGGATTAGCGGGGGGCAACAATGAGCAGTTCTTC
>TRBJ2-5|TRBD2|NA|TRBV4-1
CASSHGTSVEETQYF
TGCGCCAGCAGCCACGGGACTAGCGTAGAAGAGACCCAGTACTTC
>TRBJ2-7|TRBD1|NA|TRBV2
CASRGDSYEQYF
TGTGCCAGCAGGGGGGACAGTTACGAGCAGTACTTC
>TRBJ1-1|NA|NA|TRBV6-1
CASSDRRMNTEAFF
TGTGCCAGCAGTGATCGGCGGATGAACACTGAAGCTTTCTTT
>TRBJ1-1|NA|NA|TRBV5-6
CASSRDGTNTEAFF
TGTGCCAGCAGCCGTGACGGAACCAACACTGAAGCTTTCTTT
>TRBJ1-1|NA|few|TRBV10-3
CAARTEKAFF
TGTGCCGCCCGGACAGAGAAAGCTTTCTTT
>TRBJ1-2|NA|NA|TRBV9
CASSVAQGGFGYTF
TGTGCCAGCAGCGTAGCACAGGGCGGGTTTGGCTACACCTTC
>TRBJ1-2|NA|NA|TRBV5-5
CASSPAAGSLNYGYTF
TGTGCCAGCAGCCCGGCGGCGGGCAGTTTAAACTATGGCTACACCTTC
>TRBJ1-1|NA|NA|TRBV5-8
CASIRELGTEAFF
TGTGCCAGCATTCGGGAATTGGGCACTGAAGCTTTCTTT
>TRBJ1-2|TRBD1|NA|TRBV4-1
CASSQPGDRGAPYGYTF
TGCGCCAGCAGCCAGCCTGGCGACAGGGGGGCCCCCTATGGCTACACCTTC
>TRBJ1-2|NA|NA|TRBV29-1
CSVEEGDTF
TGCAGCGTTGAAGAAGGAGACACCTTC
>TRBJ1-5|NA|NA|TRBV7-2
CASSQRATGNQPQHF
TGTGCCAGCAGCCAAAGGGCCACTGGCAATCAGCCCCAGCATTTT
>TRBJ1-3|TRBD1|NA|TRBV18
CASSTTGDPSGNTIYF
TGTGCCAGCTCGACAACAGGGGACCCCTCTGGAAACACCATATATTTT
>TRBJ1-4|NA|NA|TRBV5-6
CASSLFRRTTNEKLFF
TGTGCCAGCAGCTTGTTTAGGCGGACAACTAATGAAAAACTGTTTTTT